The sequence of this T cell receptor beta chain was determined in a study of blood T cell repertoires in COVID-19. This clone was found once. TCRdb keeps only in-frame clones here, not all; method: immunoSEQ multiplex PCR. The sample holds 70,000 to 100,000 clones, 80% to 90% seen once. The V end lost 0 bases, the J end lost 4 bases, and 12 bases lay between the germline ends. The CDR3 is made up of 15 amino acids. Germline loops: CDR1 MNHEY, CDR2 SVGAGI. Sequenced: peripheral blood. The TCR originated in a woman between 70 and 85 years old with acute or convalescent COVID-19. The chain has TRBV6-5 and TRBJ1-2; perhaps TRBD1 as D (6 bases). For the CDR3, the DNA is TGTGCCAGCAGTTACTCGGGTGGGGGCGGCTATGGCTACACCTTC. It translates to CASSYSGGGGYGYTF.